This TCR beta chain comes out of a study of T cells expressing NK-cell markers. Germline V gene sequence: CDR1 MNHEY, CDR2 SVGEGT. This CDR3 has 15 amino acids. Using the 5' RACE reads, TCRdb records one entry per CDR3 protein without DNA. This sample's table reports 550,000 to 600,000 distinct CDR3 sequences. Input material: blood T cells: a sorted CD56 or NKG2C T cell subset, CD4+ or CD8+ T cells, or bulk PBMC T cells (not recorded which). The sequence came from a man aged 18 to 29 in good health. The chain is built from TRBV6-2 or TRBV6-3 and TRBJ2-2; lacking DNA, the TRBD1 call made by TCRdb goes unchecked. The CDR3 is CASSPGGPHVWELFF.